The 10 T cell receptor beta chains below come from one sample, sequenced in a study of blood T cell repertoires in COVID-19. Sequencing was performed with immunoSEQ multiplex PCR; in TCRdb, only in-frame clones are kept and a portion is missing. Of approximately 170,000 clones detected, about nine tenths appear once; the ten largest clones hold 1.1%. Sequencing was performed on peripheral blood. These receptors all come from a man aged 25-45 years with acute or convalescent COVID-19.

V and J are TRBV10-1 and TRBJ2-3; 7 nucleotides align to TRBD2. The CDR3 spans 15 residues. Germline CDR1 and CDR2: WNHNN and SYGVQD (reference sequence). V shed 6 bases, J shed 2 bases, and the junction held 8 bases outside the gene matches. CDR3 loop: CASRSTLANTDTQYF. For the CDR3, the DNA is TGCGCCAGCAGATCAACACTAGCGAACACAGATACGCAGTATTTT.

DNA for the CDR3: TGTGCCAGCAATGGACAGCGAAGCTCCTACAATGAGCAGTTCTTC. This translates into CASNGQRSSYNEQFF. The V gene is TRBV2, the J gene TRBJ2-1, with D perhaps matching TRBD1 (6 bases). Germline V gene sequence: CDR1 SNHLY, CDR2 FYNNEI. CDR3 length: 15 amino acids. V was trimmed by 7 bases and J by 0 bases, leaving 13 bases between them.

The CDR3 DNA reads TGTGCCAGCAGCAGCGCAGGGTACAATGAGCAGTTCTTC. The encoded protein is CASSSAGYNEQFF. The rearrangement links TRBV7-3 to TRBJ2-1, with D possibly TRBD1 on 5 matching bases. The CDR3 runs 13 residues. Germline CDR1 reads SGHTA; CDR2 reads FQGTGA. The V end lost 5 bases, the J end lost 4 bases, and 9 bases lay between the germline ends.

This clone came up once. J is TRBJ2-3 and V is TRBV6-1; TRBD2 aligns across 12 bases. V shed 2 bases, J shed 8 bases, and the junction held 5 bases outside the gene matches. The CDR3 is 15 amino acids. CDR1 and CDR2 (germline): MNHNS, SASEGT. The CDR3 DNA follows: TGTGCCAGCAGTGAACCTAGCGGGAGGGCCCGTACGCAGTATTTT. Translating it yields CASSEPSGRARTQYF.

CDR3 amino acids: CASSKAAGVDTQYF. The CDR3 region has the DNA TGTGCCAGCAGCAAAGCGGCAGGGGTCGATACGCAGTATTTT. J is TRBJ2-3 and V is TRBV7-9, with a tentative D call TRBD1 (6 bases). The CDR3 consists of 14 residues. V was pared by 5 bases and J by 6 bases, with 15 bases between. Germline V gene data show CDR1 as SEHNR and CDR2 as FQNEAQ (reference sequence).

The gene calls are TRBV18 and TRBJ2-5; possibly TRBD2 for D (5 bases). The CDR3 has 13 residues. Trimming took 5 bases from V and 5 from J, leaving 12 bases between them. Germline CDR1 reads KGHSH; CDR2 reads LQKENI. The CDR3 is CASSTSGVETQYF. The DNA of the CDR3 is TGTGCCAGCTCAACATCCGGGGTGGAGACCCAGTACTTC.

The chain is built from TRBV27 and TRBJ2-5; 12 nucleotides line up with TRBD2. Germline V gene lookup returns CDR1 MNHEY and CDR2 SMNVEV (reference sequence). The CDR3 runs to 17 residues. Trimming took 5 bases from V and 5 from J; bases not matched to a gene: 12. CDR3 residues: CASSPTPSGGARETQYF. As DNA, the CDR3 is TGTGCCAGCAGTCCCACTCCTAGCGGGGGGGCTCGGGAGACCCAGTACTTC.

The CDR3 coding sequence is TGTGCCAGCAGCCAAGATGGAGGCGGTTACTACGAGCAGTACTTC. Its translation is CASSQDGGGYYEQYF. The chain uses TRBV4-2 and TRBJ2-7; TRBD2 might be the D (5 bases). The CDR3 has 15 residues. Germline assignment: CDR1 LGHNA and CDR2 YNFKEQ. V lost 0 bases and J 3 bases, leaving 12 bases between the germline ends.

The CDR3 sequence is CASSPGLAGAKTREQYF. CDR3 bases: TGTGCCAGCTCCCCGGGACTAGCGGGAGCTAAGACACGGGAGCAGTACTTC. The chain employs TRBV19 and TRBJ2-7, with 14 positions matching TRBD2. Trimming removed 9 bases from V and 7 bases from J; junction bases left unmatched: 17. The CDR3 is made up of 17 amino acids. Germline CDR1 LNHDA, CDR2 SQIVND (reference sequence).

V gene TRBV3-1 (or the pseudogene TRBV3-2) combines with J gene TRBJ1-6, with no clear D. The ends were cut back, 4 bases at V and 8 bases at J, with 18 bases in the middle. CDR1 and CDR2 from the germline V gene are LGHDT and YNNKEL (reference sequence). The CDR3 runs 16 residues. The CDR3 region has the DNA TGTGCCAGCAGCCCATGGGGAGGAAGTGGATATTCACCCCTCCACTTT. It yields the protein CASSPWGGSGYSPLHF.